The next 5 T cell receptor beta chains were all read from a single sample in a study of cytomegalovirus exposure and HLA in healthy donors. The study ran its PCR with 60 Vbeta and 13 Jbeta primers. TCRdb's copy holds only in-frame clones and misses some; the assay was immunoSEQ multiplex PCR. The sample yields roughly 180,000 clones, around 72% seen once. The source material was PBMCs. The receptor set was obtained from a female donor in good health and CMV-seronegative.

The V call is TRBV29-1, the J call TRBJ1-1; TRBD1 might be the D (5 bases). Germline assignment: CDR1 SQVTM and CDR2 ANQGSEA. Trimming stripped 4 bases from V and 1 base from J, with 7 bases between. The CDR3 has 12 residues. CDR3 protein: CSVVQGNTEAFF. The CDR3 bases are TGCAGCGTTGTTCAGGGGAACACTGAAGCTTTCTTT.

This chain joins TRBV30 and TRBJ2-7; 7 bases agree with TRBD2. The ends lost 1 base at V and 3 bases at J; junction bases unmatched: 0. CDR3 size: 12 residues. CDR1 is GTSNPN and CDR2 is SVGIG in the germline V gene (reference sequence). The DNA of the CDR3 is TGTGCCTGGAGTGGGGACTACTACGAGCAGTACTTC. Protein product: CAWSGDYYEQYF.

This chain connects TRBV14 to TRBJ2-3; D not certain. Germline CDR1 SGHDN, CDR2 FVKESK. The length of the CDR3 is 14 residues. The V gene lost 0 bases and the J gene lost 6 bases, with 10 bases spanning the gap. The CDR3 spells CASSQDSVVDTQYF. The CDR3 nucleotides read TGTGCCAGCAGCCAAGATTCGGTCGTGGATACGCAGTATTTT.

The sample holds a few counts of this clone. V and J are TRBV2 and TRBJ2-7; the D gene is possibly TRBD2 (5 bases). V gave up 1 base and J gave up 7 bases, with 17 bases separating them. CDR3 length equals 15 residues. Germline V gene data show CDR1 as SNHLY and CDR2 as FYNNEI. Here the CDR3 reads CASSEEMTGIGEQYF. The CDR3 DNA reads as TGTGCCAGCAGTGAAGAAATGACCGGGATAGGGGAGCAGTACTTC.

CDR3: CASMDSDRRELFF. As DNA, the CDR3 is TGTGCCAGCATGGACTCCGATCGCCGGGAGCTGTTTTTT. The rearrangement joins TRBV6-5 to TRBJ2-2; maybe TRBD2 (5 bases). V lost 7 bases, J lost 9 bases, and 15 bases lay in between. Germline V CDR1 and CDR2: MNHEY, SVGAGI. The CDR3 covers 13 residues.